The 17 T cell receptor beta chains below come from one sample, sequenced in a study of T cells in narcolepsy. The protocol was immunoSEQ multiplex PCR, while the TCRdb copy is restricted to in-frame clones and leaves out a portion. The sample lists about 32,000 clones; under 85% were seen once. Material for sequencing was memory (CD45RA-) CD4+ T cells from blood. All receptors derive from a human donor in good health.

The chain carries TRBV5-5 and TRBJ2-3; no firm D call. This CDR3 is built from 15 residues. V lost 2 bases to trimming and J lost 2 bases, with 12 bases between them. CDR1 and CDR2 (germline): SGHKS, YYEKEE (reference sequence). The CDR3 DNA reads TGTGCCAGCAGCTTAAGGGTCTCGGACACAGATACGCAGTATTTT. Protein: CASSLRVSDTDTQYF.

This chain uses TRBV5-1 with TRBJ2-1; 10 bases fit TRBD2. Germline V gives CDR1 SGHRS, CDR2 YFSETQ. The J segment lost 7 bases and the V segment lost 4 bases, leaving 5 bases of the junction unmatched. CDR3 length equals 14 residues. The CDR3 DNA follows: TGCGCCAGCAGCCCGCGGACTAGCGGAAATGAGCAGTTCTTC. Amino acid sequence: CASSPRTSGNEQFF.

The gene calls are TRBV11-2 and TRBJ2-7; D is unresolved. Germline-derived CDR1 and CDR2 are SGHAT and FQNNGV. Trimming removed 3 bases at V and 0 bases at J, with 15 bases between. The CDR3 has 16 residues. Written as DNA, the CDR3 is TGTGCCAGCAGCTTGTGGAGTGCGGTGACCTCCTACGAGCAGTACTTC. This gives the protein CASSLWSAVTSYEQYF.

The chain couples TRBV9 to TRBJ1-2; D might be TRBD1 (6 bases). Germline assignment: CDR1 SGDLS and CDR2 YYNGEE. The CDR3 extends over 15 amino acids. Trimming cost V 4 bases and J 6 bases, with 19 bases left between them. The chain's CDR3 is CASSLRDTLAHGYTF. In DNA form, the CDR3 reads TGTGCCAGCAGCTTAAGGGACACCCTGGCCCATGGCTACACCTTC. Using reference TRBV9 and TRBJ1-2 for the parts outside the CDR3, the full variable domain is DSGVTQTPKHLITATGQRVTLRCSPRSGDLSVYWYQQSLDQGLQFLIQYYNGEERAKGNILERFSAQQFPDLHSELNLSSLELGDSALYFCASSLRDTLAHGYTFGSGTRLTVV.

This chain joins TRBV10-2 and TRBJ1-5; unclear D gene. This CDR3 region has 14 residues. Trimming left V 6 bases short and J 5 bases short, with 14 bases between. The V gene's germline CDR1 is WSHSY and CDR2 SAAADI. The DNA of the CDR3 is TGCGCCAGCAGGGAAGCAGGAGCTTATCAGCCCCAGCATTTT. It is translated as CASREAGAYQPQHF.

The CDR3 reads CASSTGTSNQPQHF. CDR3 in DNA: TGTGCCAGTAGCACCGGGACTAGCAATCAGCCCCAGCATTTT. This chain connects TRBV19 to TRBJ1-5; TRBD1 is a possible D gene (5 bases). CDR3 length: 14 residues. Between the trimmed V and J ends, which lost 6 bases and 0 bases, there was a span of 9 bases. CDR1 is LNHDA, CDR2 SQIVND, per germline (reference sequence).

This clone was seen more than once but under ten times. The V call is TRBV10-3, the J call TRBJ2-1, with 10 bases that match TRBD2. The length of the CDR3 is 14 residues. Germline assignment: CDR1 ENHRY and CDR2 SYGVKD. Trimming removed 4 bases from V and 3 bases from J; junction bases left unmatched: 0. The CDR3 sequence: CAISGLAGYNEQFF. DNA for the CDR3: TGTGCCATCAGTGGACTAGCGGGCTACAATGAGCAGTTCTTC.

V is TRBV30 and J is TRBJ2-7, with a tentative D call TRBD2 (5 bases). This CDR3 region has 14 residues. CDR1 is GTSNPN and CDR2 is SVGIG in the germline V gene (reference sequence). V was trimmed by 2 bases and J by 3 bases, leaving 14 bases between them. In DNA, the CDR3 is TGTGCCTGGAGTACTCCTGGACGGGGCTACGAGCAGTACTTC. It is translated as CAWSTPGRGYEQYF. Full variable domain (outside the CDR3, taken from reference TRBV30 and TRBJ2-7): SQTIHQWPATLVQPVGSPLSLECTVEGTSNPNLYWYRQAAGRGLQLLFYSVGIGQISSEVPQNLSASRPQDRQFILSSKKLLLSDSGFYLCAWSTPGRGYEQYFGPGTRLTVT.

J is TRBJ2-2 and V is TRBV13; no clear D gene. CDR3 size: 11 residues. Deletions cut 5 bases from V and 5 bases from J, with 3 bases between. Germline loops: CDR1 PRHDT, CDR2 FYEKMQ (reference sequence). CDR3 DNA sequence: TGTGCCAGCAGCCAGACCGGGGAGCTGTTTTTT. Translation gives CASSQTGELFF.

This chain uses TRBV7-2 with TRBJ1-2; the D gene is possibly TRBD1 (6 bases). The V end lost 2 bases, the J end lost 9 bases, and 19 bases lay between the germline ends. CDR1 is SGHTA, CDR2 FQGNSA, per germline. This CDR3 comprises 15 residues. The CDR3 sequence is CASSLNGGGRGSYTF. CDR3 sequence (DNA): TGTGCCAGCAGCTTAAATGGGGGCGGACGGGGAAGCTACACCTTC.

V usage is TRBV14 and J usage is TRBJ2-1, with D uncertain. V dropped 3 bases and J dropped 8 bases, with 5 bases sitting between them. Germline V gives CDR1 SGHDN, CDR2 FVKESK. The CDR3 contains 11 residues. Here the CDR3 DNA reads TGTGCCAGCAGCCAGTGGGATGAGCAGTTCTTC. Translating gives CASSQWDEQFF.

V usage is TRBV29-1 and J usage is TRBJ2-1; TRBD2 is a possible D gene (5 bases). The length of the CDR3 is 10 residues. Germline V lookup: CDR1 SQVTM, CDR2 ANQGSEA. V shed 3 bases and J shed 15 bases, with 12 bases lying between them. The CDR3 is CSVEEGSRFF. The CDR3 DNA reads TGCAGCGTTGAGGAAGGGAGCCGGTTCTTC.

The CDR3: CASSQDLRLTEAFF. For the CDR3, the DNA is TGTGCCAGCAGCCAAGATCTTCGGCTAACTGAAGCTTTCTTT. The chain joins TRBV14 to TRBJ1-1; D call uncertain. This CDR3 contains 14 residues. Germline V lookup: CDR1 SGHDN, CDR2 FVKESK. V was cut by 0 bases and J by 5 bases, with 10 bases left in between.

The chain has TRBV12-5 and TRBJ1-2; D unresolved. CDR3 length equals 13 residues. Germline-derived CDR1 and CDR2 are LGHNT and FRNRAP. V lost 4 bases and J lost 9, with 15 bases in between. DNA of the CDR3: TGTGCTAGTGGTTCTACCGTCCCCCAGAGCTACACCTTC. Protein sequence: CASGSTVPQSYTF.

This chain joins TRBV6-5 and TRBJ2-3; D gene unclear. This CDR3 is built from 14 residues. V was pared by 0 bases and J by 6 bases, with 10 bases between. Germline loops: CDR1 MNHEY, CDR2 SVGAGI. CDR3 DNA: TGTGCCAGCAGTTACTCCGAATCACGTGATACGCAGTATTTT. Protein sequence: CASSYSESRDTQYF.

This chain uses TRBV6-5 with TRBJ1-2, with TRBD1 identical over 7 bases. This CDR3 has 13 residues. CDR1 and CDR2 (germline): MNHEY, SVGAGI. The trim removed 7 bases at V and 5 bases at J, leaving 7 bases unmatched. CDR3 residues: CASTRDSSYGYTF. As DNA, the CDR3 is TGTGCCAGCACTAGGGACAGCAGTTATGGCTACACCTTC.

V and J are TRBV11-2 and TRBJ2-1, with D possibly matching TRBD1 (6 bases). Trimming removed 1 base at V and 6 bases at J, with 7 bases between. CDR1 SGHAT and CDR2 FQNNGV come from the germline V gene. The CDR3 covers 13 residues. The CDR3 nucleotides read TGTGCCAGCAGCTTAGGAGGGGGCAATGAGCAGTTCTTC. Protein product: CASSLGGGNEQFF.